This entry is about one TCR beta chain. What it binds is unknown. The sample is drawn from a study of T cells in narcolepsy. Study information: Healthy controls were enrolled alongside patients with narcolepsy type 1 or type 2. Regarding the study as a whole: Autoreactive clone sequences were missing from some blood memory CD4+ repertoires. Healthy controls reportedly lacked the autoreactive clonotypes serially found in patients' blood.

Repertoires were generated with immunoSEQ multiplex PCR, while TCRdb's copy carries only in-frame clones and drops some. The sample records 20,000 to 30,000 clones, roughly four fifths being singletons. Germline CDR1 is SGDLS and CDR2 is YYNGEE. The CDR3 extends over 16 amino acids. V lost 0 bases and J lost 6, with 19 bases in between. The rearrangement uses TRBV9 and TRBJ2-7; tentatively, D is TRBD2 (6 bases). Material: CD45RA- memory CD4+ T cells from PBMCs. This TCR derives from a human donor with narcolepsy. Here the CDR3 reads CASSVVGGGASSEQYF. In DNA, the CDR3 is TGTGCCAGCAGCGTAGTTGGAGGCGGGGCCTCGTCCGAGCAGTACTTC.